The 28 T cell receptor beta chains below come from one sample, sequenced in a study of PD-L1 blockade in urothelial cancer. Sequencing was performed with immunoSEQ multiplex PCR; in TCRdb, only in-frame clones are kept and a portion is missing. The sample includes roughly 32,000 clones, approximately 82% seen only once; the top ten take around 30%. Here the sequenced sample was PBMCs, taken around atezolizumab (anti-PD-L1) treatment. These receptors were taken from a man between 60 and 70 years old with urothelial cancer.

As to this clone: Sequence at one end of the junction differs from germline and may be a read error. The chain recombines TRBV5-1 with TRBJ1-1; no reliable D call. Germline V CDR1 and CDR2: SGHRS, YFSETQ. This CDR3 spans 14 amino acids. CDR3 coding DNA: TGTGCCAGCAGCTTTTCAGTCGTGAACACTGAAGCTTTCTTT. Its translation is CASSFSVVNTEAFF. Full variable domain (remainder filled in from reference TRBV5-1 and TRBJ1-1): KAGVTQTPRYLIKTRGQQVTLSCSPISGHRSVSWYQQTPGQGLQFLFEYFSETQRNKGNFPGRFSGRQFSNSRSEMNVSTLELGDSALYLCASSFSVVNTEAFFGQGTRLTVV.

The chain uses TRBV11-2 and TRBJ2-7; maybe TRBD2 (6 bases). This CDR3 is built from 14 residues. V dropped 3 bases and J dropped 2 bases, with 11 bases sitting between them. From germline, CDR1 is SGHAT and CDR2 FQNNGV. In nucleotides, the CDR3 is TGTGCCAGCAGCTTGCCGGGAGCTACCTACGAGCAGTACTTC. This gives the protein CASSLPGATYEQYF.

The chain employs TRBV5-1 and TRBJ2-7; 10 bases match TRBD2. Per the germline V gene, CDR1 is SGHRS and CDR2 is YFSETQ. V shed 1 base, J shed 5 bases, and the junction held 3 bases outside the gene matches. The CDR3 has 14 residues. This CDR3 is CASSLIAGGHEQYF. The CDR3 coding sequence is TGCGCCAGCAGCTTGATAGCGGGAGGCCACGAGCAGTACTTC.

CDR3 sequence (DNA): TGTGCCAGCAGTTACTCCAACTCCTACGAGCAGTACTTC. It is translated as CASSYSNSYEQYF. The J gene is TRBJ2-7, the V gene TRBV6-5; no reliable D call. The CDR3 loop spans 13 amino acids. Per the germline V gene, CDR1 is MNHEY and CDR2 is SVGAGI. Trimming removed 0 bases at V and 0 bases at J, with 3 bases between.

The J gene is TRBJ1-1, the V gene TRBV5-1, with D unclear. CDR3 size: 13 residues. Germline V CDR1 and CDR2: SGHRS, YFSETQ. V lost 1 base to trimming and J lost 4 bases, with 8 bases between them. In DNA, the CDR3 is TGCGCCAGCAGCTTGACAGCAGGCACTGAAGCTTTCTTT. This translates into CASSLTAGTEAFF.

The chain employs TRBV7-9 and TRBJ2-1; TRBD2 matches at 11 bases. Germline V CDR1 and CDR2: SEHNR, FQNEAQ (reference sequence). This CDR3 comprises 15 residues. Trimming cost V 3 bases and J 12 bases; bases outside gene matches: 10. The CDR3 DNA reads TGTGCCAGCAGCTTCACTAGCGGGAGTGGGGTGGGGCAGTTCTTC. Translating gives CASSFTSGSGVGQFF. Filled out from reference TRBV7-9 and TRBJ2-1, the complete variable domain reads DTGVSQNPRHKITKRGQNVTFRCDPISEHNRLYWYRQTLGQGPEFLTYFQNEAQLEKSRLLSDRFSAERPKGSFSTLEIQRTEQGDSAMYLCASSFTSGSGVGQFFGPGTRLTVL.

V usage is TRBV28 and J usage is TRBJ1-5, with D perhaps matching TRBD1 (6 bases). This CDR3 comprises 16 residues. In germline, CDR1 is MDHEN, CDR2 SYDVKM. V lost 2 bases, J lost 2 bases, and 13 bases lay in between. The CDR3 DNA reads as TGTGCCAGCAGTTTACGGGGGGGCATGGGCAATCAGCCCCAGCATTTT. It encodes CASSLRGGMGNQPQHF.

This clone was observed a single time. The CDR3 reads CASSPAGLAGRGGYEQYF. The DNA of the CDR3 is TGTGCCAGCTCACCAGCGGGACTAGCGGGTCGTGGGGGCTACGAGCAGTACTTC. The chain recombines TRBV18 with TRBJ2-7; 12 bases match TRBD2. With V trimmed by 2 bases and J by 3 bases, 11 bases remained unmatched. Germline V CDR1 and CDR2: KGHSH, LQKENI. This CDR3 has 18 residues.

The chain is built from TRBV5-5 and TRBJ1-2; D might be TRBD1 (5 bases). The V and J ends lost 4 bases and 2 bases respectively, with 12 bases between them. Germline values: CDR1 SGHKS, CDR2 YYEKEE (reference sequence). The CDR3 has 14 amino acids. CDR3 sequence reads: CASSGWGSNYGYTF. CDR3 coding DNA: TGTGCCAGCAGCGGCTGGGGCAGCAACTATGGCTACACCTTC. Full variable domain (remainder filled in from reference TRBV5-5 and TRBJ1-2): DAGVTQSPTHLIKTRGQQVTLRCSPISGHKSVSWYQQVLGQGPQFIFQYYEKEERGRGNFPDRFSARQFPNYSSELNVNALLLGDSALYLCASSGWGSNYGYTFGSGTRLTVV.

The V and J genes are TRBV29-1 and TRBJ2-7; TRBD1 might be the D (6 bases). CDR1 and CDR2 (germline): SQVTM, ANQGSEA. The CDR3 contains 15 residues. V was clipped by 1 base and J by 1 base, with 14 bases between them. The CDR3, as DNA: TGCAGCGTTGAAGTCGCAGGGGTCGTATCCTACGAGCAGTACTTC. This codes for CSVEVAGVVSYEQYF.

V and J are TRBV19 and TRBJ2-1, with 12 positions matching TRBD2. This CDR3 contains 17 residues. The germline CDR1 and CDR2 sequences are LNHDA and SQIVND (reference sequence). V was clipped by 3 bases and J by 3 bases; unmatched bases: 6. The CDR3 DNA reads TGTGCCAGTAGTATCTCAGGACTAGCGGGGATCTACAATGAGCAGTTCTTC. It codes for CASSISGLAGIYNEQFF.

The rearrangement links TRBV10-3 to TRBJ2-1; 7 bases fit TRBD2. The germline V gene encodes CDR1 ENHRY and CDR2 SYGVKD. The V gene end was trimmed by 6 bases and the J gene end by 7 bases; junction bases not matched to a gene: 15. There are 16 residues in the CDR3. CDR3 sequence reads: CAISKIIAGTKNEQFF. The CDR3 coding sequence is TGTGCCATCAGCAAGATCATAGCCGGGACTAAAAATGAGCAGTTCTTC.

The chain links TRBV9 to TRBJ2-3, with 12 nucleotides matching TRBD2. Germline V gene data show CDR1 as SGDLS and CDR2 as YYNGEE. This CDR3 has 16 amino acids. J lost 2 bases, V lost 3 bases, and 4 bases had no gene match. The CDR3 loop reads CASSALAGGNTDTQYF. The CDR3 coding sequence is TGTGCCAGCAGCGCCCTAGCGGGGGGGAACACAGATACGCAGTATTTT.

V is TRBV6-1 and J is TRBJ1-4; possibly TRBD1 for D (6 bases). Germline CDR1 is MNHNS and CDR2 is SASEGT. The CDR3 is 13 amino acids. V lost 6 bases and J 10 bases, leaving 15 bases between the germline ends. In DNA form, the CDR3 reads TGTGCCAGCAGCCCTGGGACAAGAGGAAAACTGTTTTTT. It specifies CASSPGTRGKLFF.

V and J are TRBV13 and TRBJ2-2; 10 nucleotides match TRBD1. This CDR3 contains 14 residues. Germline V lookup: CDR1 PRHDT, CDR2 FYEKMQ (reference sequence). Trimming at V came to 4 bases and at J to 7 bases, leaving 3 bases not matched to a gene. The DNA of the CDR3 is TGTGCCAGCAGCTCGGGGACAGGGGTCGGGGAGCTGTTTTTT. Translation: CASSSGTGVGELFF.

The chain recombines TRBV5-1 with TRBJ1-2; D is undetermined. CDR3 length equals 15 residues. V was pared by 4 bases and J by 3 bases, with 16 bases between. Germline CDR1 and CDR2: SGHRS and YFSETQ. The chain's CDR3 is CASSPRMGHDYGYTF. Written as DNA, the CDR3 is TGCGCCAGCAGCCCCCGGATGGGCCATGACTATGGCTACACCTTC.

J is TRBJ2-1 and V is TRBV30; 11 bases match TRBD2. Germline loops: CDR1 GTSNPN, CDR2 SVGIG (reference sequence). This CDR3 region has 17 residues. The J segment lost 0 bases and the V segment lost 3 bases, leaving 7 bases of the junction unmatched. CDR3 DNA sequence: TGTGCCTGGAGCGTACTAGCGGGAGTCAACTCCTACAATGAGCAGTTCTTC. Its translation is CAWSVLAGVNSYNEQFF.

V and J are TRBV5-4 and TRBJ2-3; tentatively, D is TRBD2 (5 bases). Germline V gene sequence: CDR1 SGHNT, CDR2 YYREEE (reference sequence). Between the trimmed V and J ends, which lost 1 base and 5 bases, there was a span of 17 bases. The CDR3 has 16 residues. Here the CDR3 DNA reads TGTGCCAGCAGCTTGTGGGGTCGGGGAATGATAGATACGCAGTATTTT. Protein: CASSLWGRGMIDTQYF.

In nucleotides, the CDR3 is TGTGCCACCCTACAGTTAAGGCCCCCCTATGGCTACACCTTC. Amino acid sequence: CATLQLRPPYGYTF. This sequence joins TRBV6-5 and TRBJ1-2; D remains unclear. There are 14 residues in the CDR3. V was clipped by 10 bases and J by 4 bases, with 19 bases between them. Per germline, CDR1 MNHEY and CDR2 SVGAGI.

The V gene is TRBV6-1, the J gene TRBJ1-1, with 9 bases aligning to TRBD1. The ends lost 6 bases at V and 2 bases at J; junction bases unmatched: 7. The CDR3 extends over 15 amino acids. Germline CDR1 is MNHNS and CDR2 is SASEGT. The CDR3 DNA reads TGTGCCAGCAGCCAGACGGGACAGGGAAACACTGAAGCTTTCTTT. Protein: CASSQTGQGNTEAFF.

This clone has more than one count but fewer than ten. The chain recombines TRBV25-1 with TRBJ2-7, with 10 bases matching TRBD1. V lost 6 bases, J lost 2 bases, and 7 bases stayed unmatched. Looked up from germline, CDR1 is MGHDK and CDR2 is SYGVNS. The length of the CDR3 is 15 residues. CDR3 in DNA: TGTGCCAGCAGCCGGGGACAGGGGTTGACCTACGAGCAGTACTTC. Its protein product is CASSRGQGLTYEQYF.

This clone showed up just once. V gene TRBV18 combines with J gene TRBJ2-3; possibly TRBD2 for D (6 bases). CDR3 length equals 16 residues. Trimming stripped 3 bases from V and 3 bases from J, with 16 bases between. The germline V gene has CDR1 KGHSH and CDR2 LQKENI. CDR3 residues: CASSPTGAGGTDTQYF. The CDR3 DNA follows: TGTGCCAGCTCACCTACCGGGGCTGGGGGGACAGATACGCAGTATTTT.

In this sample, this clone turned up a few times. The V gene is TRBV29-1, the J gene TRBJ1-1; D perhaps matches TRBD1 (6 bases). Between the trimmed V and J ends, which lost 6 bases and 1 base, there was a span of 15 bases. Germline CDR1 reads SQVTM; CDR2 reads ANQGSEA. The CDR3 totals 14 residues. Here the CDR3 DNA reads TGCAGCGTAGTCCGTTGGGACAAGAACACTGAAGCTTTCTTT. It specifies CSVVRWDKNTEAFF. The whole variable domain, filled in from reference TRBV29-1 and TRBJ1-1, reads SAVISQKPSRDICQRGTSLTIQCQVDSQVTMMFWYRQQPGQSLTLIATANQGSEATYESGFVIDKFPISRPNLTFSTLTVSNMSPEDSSIYLCSVVRWDKNTEAFFGQGTRLTVV.

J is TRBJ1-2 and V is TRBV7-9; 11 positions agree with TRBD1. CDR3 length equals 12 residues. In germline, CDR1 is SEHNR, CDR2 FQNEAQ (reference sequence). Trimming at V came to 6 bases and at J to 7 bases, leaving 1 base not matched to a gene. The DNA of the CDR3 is TGTGCCAGCAGTGGACAGGGGGCTGGCTACACCTTC. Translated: CASSGQGAGYTF.

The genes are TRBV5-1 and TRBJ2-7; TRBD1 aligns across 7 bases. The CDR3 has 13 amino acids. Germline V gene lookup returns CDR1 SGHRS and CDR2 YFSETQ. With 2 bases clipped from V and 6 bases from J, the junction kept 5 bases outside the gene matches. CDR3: CASSLTGEPEQYF. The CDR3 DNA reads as TGCGCCAGCAGCTTAACAGGGGAGCCCGAGCAGTACTTC.

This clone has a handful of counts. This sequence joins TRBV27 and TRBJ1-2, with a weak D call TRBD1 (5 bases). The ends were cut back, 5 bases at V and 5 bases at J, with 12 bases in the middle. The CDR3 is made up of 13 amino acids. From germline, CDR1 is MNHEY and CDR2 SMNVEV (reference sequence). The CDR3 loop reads CASSPDQGYGYTF. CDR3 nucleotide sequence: TGTGCCAGCAGTCCGGACCAGGGATATGGCTACACCTTC.

DNA of the CDR3: TGTGCTAGTGGTTTGGCGGATTTGACTAGCGGTAACACCGGGGAGCTGTTTTTT. As protein: CASGLADLTSGNTGELFF. The V and J genes are TRBV12-5 and TRBJ2-2, with 9 bases identical to TRBD2. V lost 1 base, J lost 2 bases, and 8 bases stayed unmatched. CDR3 length: 18 amino acids. The germline V gene encodes CDR1 LGHNT and CDR2 FRNRAP.

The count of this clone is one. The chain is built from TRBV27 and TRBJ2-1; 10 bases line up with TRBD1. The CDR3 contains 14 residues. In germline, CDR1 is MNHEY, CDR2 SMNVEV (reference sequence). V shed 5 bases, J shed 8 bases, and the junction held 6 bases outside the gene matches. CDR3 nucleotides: TGTGCCAGCAGTCCGCGACAGGGGGCTGATGAGCAGTTCTTC. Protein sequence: CASSPRQGADEQFF.